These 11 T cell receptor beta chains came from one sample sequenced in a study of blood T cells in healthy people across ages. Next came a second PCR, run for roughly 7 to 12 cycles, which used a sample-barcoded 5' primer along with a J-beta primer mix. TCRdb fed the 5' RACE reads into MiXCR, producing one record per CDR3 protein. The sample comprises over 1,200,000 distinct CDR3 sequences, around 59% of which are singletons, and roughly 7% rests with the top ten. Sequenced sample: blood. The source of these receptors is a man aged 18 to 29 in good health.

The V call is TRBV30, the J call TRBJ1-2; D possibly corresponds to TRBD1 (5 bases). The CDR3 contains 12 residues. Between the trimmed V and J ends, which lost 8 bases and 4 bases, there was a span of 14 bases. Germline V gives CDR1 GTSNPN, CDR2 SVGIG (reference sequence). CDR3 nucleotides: TGTGCCGGCAGGGAAGTCGTCTATGGCTACACCTTC. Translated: CAGREVVYGYTF.

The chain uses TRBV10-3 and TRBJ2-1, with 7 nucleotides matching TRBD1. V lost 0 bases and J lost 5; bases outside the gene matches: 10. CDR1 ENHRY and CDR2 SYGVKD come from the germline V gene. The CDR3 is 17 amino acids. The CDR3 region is CAISESPMGQLNNEQFF. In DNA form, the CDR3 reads TGTGCCATCAGTGAGTCCCCCATGGGACAGCTAAACAATGAGCAGTTCTTC.

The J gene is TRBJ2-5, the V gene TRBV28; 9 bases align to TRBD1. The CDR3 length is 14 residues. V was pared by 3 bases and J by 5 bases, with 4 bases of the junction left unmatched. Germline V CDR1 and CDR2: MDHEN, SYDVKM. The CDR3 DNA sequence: TGTGCCAGCAGTTTGGGGGACAGGGAGGAGACCCAGTACTTC. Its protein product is CASSLGDREETQYF.

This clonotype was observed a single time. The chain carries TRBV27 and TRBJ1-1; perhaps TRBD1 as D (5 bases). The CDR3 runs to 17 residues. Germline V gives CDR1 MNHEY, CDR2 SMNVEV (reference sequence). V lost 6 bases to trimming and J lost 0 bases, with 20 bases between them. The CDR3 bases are TGTGCCAGCAGACGATCCGGGACGGACTACATGAACACTGAAGCTTTCTTT. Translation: CASRRSGTDYMNTEAFF.

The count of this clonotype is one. The CDR3 loop reads CASSPGLRSGANVLTF. The CDR3 DNA is TGTGCCAGCAGCCCGGGACTTCGCTCTGGGGCCAACGTCCTGACTTTC. The rearrangement joins TRBV11-2 to TRBJ2-6, with a tentative D call TRBD2 (6 bases). Trimming cost V 5 bases and J 0 bases, with 11 bases left between them. The CDR3 is 16 residues long. Germline CDR1 SGHAT, CDR2 FQNNGV. The full variable domain, its missing parts supplied by reference TRBV11-2 and TRBJ2-6, is EAGVAQSPRYKIIEKRQSVAFWCNPISGHATLYWYQQILGQGPKLLIQFQNNGVVDDSQLPKDRFSAERLKGVDSTLKIQPAKLEDSAVYLCASSPGLRSGANVLTFGAGSRLTVL.

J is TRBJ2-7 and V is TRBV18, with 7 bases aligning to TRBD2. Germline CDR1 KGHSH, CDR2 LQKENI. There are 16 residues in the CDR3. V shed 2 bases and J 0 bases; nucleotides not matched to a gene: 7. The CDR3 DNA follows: TGTGCCAGCTCACCAAGGGAGCTAGCGGTCTCCTACGAGCAGTACTTC. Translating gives CASSPRELAVSYEQYF. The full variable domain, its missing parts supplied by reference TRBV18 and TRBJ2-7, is NAGVMQNPRHLVRRRGQEARLRCSPMKGHSHVYWYRQLPEEGLKFMVYLQKENIIDESGMPKERFSAEFPKEGPSILRIQQVVRGDSAAYFCASSPRELAVSYEQYFGPGTRLTVT.

For the CDR3, the DNA is TGCGCCAGCAGCTTGGTTTGGGGGGCAGTTGAGACCCAGTACTTC. This gives the protein CASSLVWGAVETQYF. V and J are TRBV5-1 and TRBJ2-5; D could derive from TRBD1 or TRBD2 (6 bases each). Germline V gives CDR1 SGHRS, CDR2 YFSETQ. V was clipped by 0 bases and J by 5 bases, with 14 bases between them. The CDR3 runs to 15 residues.

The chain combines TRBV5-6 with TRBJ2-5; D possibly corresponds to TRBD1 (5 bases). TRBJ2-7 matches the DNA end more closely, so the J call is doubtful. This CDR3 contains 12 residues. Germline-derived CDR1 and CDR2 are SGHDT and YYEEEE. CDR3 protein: CASSHRLYEQYF. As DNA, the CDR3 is TGTGCCAGCAGCCACAGGCTATACGAGCAGTACTTC.

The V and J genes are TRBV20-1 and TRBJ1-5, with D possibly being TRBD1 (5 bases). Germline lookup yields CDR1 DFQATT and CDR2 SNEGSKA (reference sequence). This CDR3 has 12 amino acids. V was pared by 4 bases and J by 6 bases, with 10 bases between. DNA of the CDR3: TGCAGTGCTACCCCTGGGGGTCAGCCCCAGCATTTT. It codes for CSATPGGQPQHF.

The DNA of the CDR3 is TGTGCCAGCAGTTTTTTAACAGGGGATGGCTACACCTTC. Translated, it gives CASSFLTGDGYTF. The chain carries TRBV6-5 and TRBJ1-2, with TRBD1 identical over 7 bases. The CDR3 loop spans 13 amino acids. Germline V lookup: CDR1 MNHEY, CDR2 SVGAGI. V lost 4 bases and J lost 6; bases outside the gene matches: 5.

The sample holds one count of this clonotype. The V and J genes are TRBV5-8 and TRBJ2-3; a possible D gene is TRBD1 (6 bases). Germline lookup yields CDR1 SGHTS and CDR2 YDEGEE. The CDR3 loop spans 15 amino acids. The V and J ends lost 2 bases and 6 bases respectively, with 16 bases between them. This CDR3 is CASSFTGTLRDTQYF. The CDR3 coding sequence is TGTGCCAGCAGCTTTACAGGGACCCTCAGGGATACGCAGTATTTT.